This TCR beta chain stems from a study of cytomegalovirus exposure and HLA in healthy donors. Germline V gene data show CDR1 as SGHTS and CDR2 as YDEGEE. The CDR3 runs 18 residues. After removal of 2 bases from V and 1 base from J, the junction contained 8 bases not matched to a gene. Data came from immunoSEQ multiplex PCR; TCRdb stores just in-frame clones and leaves some out. This sample has fewer than 200,000 clones, with just under 90% found just once. The chain employs TRBV5-8 and TRBJ2-6, with TRBD2 matching over 8 bases. The material sequenced was PBMCs. The TCR was taken from a woman under 40 in good health and CMV-seronegative. The CDR3 region is CASSFPGRGGSGANVLTF. For the CDR3, the DNA is TGTGCCAGCAGCTTCCCGGGACGGGGGGGTTCTGGGGCCAACGTCCTGACTTTC.